A selection of T cell receptor beta chains follows, all from one sample in a study of blood T cell repertoires in COVID-19. TCRdb's table, derived via immunoSEQ multiplex PCR, lists solely in-frame clones and lacks some. The repertoire includes about 390,000 clones, around 87% of them detected once, and about 2.1% sits in the top ten. Sample: peripheral blood. The receptors come from a woman aged 55-69 years with COVID-19, enrolled during active disease. Each CDR3 is given with its conserved first and last residue. D genes are given only for firm matches. Only part of the rows carry a size: once, few, many, or a class if the clone is expanded.

j_call | clone_size | v_call | d_call | cdr3_nt | cdr3_aa
TRBJ2-4 | . | TRBV6-1 | . | TGTGCCAGCAGTGGGGCGGACACACTAGCCAAAAACATTCAGTACTTC | CASSGADTLAKNIQYF
TRBJ1-2 | . | TRBV18 | TRBD1 | TGTGCCAGCTCATCTTACGGACAGGGGGCCCCCTCCTATGGCTACACCTTC | CASSSYGQGAPSYGYTF
TRBJ2-2 | few | TRBV10-1 | TRBD1 | TGCGCCAGCAGTCCAGGGGGCCCGAACACCGGGGAGCTGTTTTTT | CASSPGGPNTGELFF
TRBJ2-2 | . | TRBV2 | TRBD2 | TGTGCCAGCGGTTCGGTAGCGGGTGTTATCGCCGGGGAGCTGTTTTTT | CASGSVAGVIAGELFF
TRBJ1-6 | once | TRBV28 | TRBD1 | TGTGCCAGCAGGCCGCGGACAGGGGATAATAATTCACCCCTCCACTTT | CASRPRTGDNNSPLHF
TRBJ2-1 | . | TRBV11-2 | TRBD2 | TGTGCCAGCAGCTGGACTAGCGGCGTTTCCTACAATGAGCAGTTCTTC | CASSWTSGVSYNEQFF
TRBJ1-6 | . | TRBV12-5 | . | TGTGCTAGTGGTTTGGTACAGGACAGCGGGGGTTCACCCCTCCACTTT | CASGLVQDSGGSPLHF
TRBJ2-3 | once | TRBV7-4 | TRBD1 | TGTGCCAGCAGCTTGGGGCGAGGAGACAGGGGTGTAGATACGCAGTATTTT | CASSLGRGDRGVDTQYF
TRBJ1-1 | . | TRBV5-1 | . | TGCGCCAGCAGCTTGGAGGGACACCCGAACACTGAAGCTTTCTTT | CASSLEGHPNTEAFF
TRBJ1-1 | . | TRBV2 | . | TGTGCCAGCAGCCCGACCTCGGGCACTGAAGCTTTCTTT | CASSPTSGTEAFF